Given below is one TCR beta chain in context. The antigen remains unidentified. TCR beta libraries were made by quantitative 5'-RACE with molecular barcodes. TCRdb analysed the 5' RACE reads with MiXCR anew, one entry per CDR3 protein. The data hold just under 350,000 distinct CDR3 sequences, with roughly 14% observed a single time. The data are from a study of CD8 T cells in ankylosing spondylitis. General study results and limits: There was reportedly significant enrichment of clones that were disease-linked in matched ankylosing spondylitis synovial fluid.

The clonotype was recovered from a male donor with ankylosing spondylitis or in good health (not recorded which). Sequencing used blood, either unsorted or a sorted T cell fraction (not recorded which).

The CDR3 here is CASSLGLAGEIQQFF. CDR3 nucleotide sequence: TGTGCCAGCAGCTTAGGACTAGCGGGAGAAATCCAGCAGTTCTTC. The chain couples TRBV11-2 to TRBJ2-1, with 12 bases matching TRBD2. The CDR3 contains 15 residues. V gave up 1 base and J gave up 11 bases; unmatched junction bases: 6. Per germline, CDR1 SGHAT and CDR2 FQNNGV. Together with reference TRBV11-2 and TRBJ2-1, the CDR3 gives the full variable domain: EAGVAQSPRYKIIEKRQSVAFWCNPISGHATLYWYQQILGQGPKLLIQFQNNGVVDDSQLPKDRFSAERLKGVDSTLKIQPAKLEDSAVYLCASSLGLAGEIQQFFGPGTRLTVL.